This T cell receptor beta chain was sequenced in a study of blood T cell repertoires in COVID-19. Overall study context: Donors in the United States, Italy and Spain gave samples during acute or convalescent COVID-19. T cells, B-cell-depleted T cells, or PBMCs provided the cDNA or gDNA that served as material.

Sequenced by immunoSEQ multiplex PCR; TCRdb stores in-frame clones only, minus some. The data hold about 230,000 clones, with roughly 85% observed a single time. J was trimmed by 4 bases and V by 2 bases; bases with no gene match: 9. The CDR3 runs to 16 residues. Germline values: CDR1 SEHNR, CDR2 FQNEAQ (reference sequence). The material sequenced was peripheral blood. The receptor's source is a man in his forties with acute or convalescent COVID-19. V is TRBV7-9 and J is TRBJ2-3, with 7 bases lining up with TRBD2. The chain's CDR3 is CASSLQTGSGADTQYF. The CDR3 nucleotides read TGTGCCAGCAGCTTACAAACCGGAAGCGGGGCAGATACGCAGTATTTT.